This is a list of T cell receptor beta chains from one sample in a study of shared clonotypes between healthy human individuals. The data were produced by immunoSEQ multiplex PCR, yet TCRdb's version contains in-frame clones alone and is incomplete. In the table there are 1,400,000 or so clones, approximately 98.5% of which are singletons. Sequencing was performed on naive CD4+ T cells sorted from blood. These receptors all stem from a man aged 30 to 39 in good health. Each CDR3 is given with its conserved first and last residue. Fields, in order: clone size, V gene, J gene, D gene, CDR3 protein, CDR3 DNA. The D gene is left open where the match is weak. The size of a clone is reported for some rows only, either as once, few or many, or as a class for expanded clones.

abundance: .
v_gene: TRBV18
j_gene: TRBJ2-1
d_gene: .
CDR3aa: CASSPPALGSLFNEQFF
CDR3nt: TGTGCCAGCTCACCACCTGCCCTCGGGAGCTTGTTTAATGAGCAGTTCTTC

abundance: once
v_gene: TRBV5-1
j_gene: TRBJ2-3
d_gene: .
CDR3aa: CASSKGGASTDTQYF
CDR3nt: TGCGCCAGCAGCAAAGGGGGGGCTAGCACAGATACGCAGTATTTT

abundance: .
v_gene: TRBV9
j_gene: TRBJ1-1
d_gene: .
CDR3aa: CASSVVAMNTEAFF
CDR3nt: TGTGCCAGCAGCGTAGTTGCAATGAACACTGAAGCTTTCTTT

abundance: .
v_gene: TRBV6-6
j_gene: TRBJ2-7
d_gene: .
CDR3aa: CASSYSRSAGVGEQYF
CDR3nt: TGTGCCAGCAGTTACTCGAGGTCAGCAGGGGTGGGGGAGCAGTACTTC

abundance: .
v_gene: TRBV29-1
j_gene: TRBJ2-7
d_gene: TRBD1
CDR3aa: CSVPRGQVAYEQYF
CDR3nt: TGCAGCGTTCCAAGAGGACAGGTCGCCTACGAGCAGTACTTC

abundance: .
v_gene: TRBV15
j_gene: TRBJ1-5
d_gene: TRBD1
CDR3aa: CATSRDRDRGLIGNQPQHF
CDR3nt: TGTGCCACCAGCAGAGACCGGGACAGGGGGCTGATCGGCAATCAGCCCCAGCATTTT

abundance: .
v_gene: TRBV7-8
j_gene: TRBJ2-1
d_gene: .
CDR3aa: CASSFLTGNEQFF
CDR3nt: TGTGCCAGCAGCTTTCTGACTGGTAATGAGCAGTTCTTC

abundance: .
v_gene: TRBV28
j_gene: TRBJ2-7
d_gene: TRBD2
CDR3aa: CASSTGTRVGEQYF
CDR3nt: TGTGCCAGCAGCACCGGGACTAGGGTGGGCGAGCAGTACTTC

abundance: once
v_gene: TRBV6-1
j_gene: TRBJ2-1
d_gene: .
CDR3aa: CASSLENRVPNEQFF
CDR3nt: TGTGCCAGCAGTCTTGAGAACAGGGTCCCCAATGAGCAGTTCTTC

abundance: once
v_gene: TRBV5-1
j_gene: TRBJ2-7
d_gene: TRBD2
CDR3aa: CASSLLTSGNYEQYF
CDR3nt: TGCGCCAGCAGCTTGTTGACTAGCGGGAATTACGAGCAGTACTTC

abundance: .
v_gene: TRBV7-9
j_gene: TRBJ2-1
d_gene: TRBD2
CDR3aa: CASSKLAGGYNEQFF
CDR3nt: TGTGCCAGCAGCAAACTAGCGGGAGGTTACAATGAGCAGTTCTTC

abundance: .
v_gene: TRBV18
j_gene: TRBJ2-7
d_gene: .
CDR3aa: CASSPEGYYEQYF
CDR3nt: TGTGCCAGCTCACCAGAGGGATACTACGAGCAGTACTTC

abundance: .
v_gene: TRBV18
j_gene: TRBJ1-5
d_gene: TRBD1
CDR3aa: CASSPGDRQPQHF
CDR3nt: TGTGCCAGCTCACCGGGGGACAGACAGCCCCAGCATTTT

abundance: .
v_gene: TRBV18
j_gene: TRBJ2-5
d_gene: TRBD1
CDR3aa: CASSPLGQGTQETQYF
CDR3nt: TGTGCCAGCTCACCGCTGGGACAGGGCACCCAAGAGACCCAGTACTTC

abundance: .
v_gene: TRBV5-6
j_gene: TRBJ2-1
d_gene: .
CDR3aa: CASSLGLAGRYNEQFF
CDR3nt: TGTGCCAGCAGCTTGGGTTTGGCGGGTAGATACAATGAGCAGTTCTTC

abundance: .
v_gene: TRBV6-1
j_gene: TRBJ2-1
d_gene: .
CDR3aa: CASSGRTAPYNEQFF
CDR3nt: TGTGCCAGCAGTGGCAGAACCGCTCCCTACAATGAGCAGTTCTTC